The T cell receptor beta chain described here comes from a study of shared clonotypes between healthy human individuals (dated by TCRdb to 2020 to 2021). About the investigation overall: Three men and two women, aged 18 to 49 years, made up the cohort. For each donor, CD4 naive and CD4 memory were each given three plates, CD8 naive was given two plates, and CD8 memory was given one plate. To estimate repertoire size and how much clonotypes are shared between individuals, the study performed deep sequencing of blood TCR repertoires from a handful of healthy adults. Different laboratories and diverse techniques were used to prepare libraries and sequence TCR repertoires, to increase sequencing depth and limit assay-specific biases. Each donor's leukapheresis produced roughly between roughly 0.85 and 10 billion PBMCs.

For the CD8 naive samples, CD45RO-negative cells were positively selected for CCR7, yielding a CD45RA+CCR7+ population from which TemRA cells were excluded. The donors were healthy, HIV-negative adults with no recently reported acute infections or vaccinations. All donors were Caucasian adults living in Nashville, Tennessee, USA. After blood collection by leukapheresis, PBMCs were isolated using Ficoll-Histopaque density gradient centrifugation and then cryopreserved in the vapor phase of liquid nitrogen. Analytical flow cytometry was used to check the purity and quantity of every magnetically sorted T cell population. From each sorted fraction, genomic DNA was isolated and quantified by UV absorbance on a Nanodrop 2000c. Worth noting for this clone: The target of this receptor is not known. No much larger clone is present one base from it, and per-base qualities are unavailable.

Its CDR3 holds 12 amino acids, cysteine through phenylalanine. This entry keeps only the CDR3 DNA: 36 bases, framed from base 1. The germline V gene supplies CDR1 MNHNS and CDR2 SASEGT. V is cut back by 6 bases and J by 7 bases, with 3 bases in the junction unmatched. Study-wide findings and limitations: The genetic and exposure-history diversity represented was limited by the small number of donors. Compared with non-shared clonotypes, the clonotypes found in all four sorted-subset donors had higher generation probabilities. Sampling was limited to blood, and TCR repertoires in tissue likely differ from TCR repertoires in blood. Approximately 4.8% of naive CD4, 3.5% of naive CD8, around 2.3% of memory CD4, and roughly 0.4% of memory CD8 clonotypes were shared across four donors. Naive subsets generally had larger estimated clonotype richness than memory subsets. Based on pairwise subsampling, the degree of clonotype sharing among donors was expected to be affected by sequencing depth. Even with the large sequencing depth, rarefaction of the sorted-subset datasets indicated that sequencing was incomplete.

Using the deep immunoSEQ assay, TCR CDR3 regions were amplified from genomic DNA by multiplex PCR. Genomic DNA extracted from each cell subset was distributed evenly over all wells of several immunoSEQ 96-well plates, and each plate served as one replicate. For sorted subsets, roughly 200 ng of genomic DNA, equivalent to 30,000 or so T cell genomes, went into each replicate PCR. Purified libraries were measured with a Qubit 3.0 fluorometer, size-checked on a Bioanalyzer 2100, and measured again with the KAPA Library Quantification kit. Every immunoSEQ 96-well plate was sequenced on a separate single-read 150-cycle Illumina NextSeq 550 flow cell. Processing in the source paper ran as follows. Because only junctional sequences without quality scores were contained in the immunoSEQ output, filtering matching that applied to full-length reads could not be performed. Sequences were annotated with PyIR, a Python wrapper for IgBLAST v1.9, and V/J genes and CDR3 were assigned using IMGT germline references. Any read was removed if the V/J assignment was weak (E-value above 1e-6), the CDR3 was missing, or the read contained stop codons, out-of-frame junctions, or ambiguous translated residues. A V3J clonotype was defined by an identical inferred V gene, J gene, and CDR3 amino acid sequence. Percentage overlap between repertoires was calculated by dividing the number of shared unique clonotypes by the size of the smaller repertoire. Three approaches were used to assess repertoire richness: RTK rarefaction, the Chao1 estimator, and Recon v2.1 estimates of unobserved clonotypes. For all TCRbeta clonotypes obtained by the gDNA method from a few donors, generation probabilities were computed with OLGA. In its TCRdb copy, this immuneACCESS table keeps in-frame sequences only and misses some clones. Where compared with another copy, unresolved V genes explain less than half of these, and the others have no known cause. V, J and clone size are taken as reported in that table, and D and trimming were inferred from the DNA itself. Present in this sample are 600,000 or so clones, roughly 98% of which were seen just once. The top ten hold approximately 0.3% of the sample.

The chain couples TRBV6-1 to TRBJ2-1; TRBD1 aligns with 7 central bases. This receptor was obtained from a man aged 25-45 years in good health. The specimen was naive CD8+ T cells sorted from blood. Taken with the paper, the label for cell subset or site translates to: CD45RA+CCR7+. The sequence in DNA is TGTGCCAGCAGCTCGACAGGGAATGAGCAGTTCTTC. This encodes CASSSTGNEQFF.